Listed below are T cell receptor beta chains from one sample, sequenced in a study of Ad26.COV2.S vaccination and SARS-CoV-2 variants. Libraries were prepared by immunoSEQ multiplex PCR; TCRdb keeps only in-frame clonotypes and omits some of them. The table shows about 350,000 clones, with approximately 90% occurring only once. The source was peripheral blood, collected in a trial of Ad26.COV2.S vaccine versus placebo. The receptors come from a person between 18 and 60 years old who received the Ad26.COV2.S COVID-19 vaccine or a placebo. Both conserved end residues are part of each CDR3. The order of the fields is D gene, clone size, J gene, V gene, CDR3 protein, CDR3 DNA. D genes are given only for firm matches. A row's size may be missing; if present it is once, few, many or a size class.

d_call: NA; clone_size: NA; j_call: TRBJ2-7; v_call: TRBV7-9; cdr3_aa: CASSFADTTEQYF; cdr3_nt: TGTGCCAGCAGCTTTGCGGACACTACGGAGCAGTACTTC
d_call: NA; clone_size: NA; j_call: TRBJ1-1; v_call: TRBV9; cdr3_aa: CASSVGGENTEAFF; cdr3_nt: TGTGCCAGCAGCGTAGGAGGGGAGAACACTGAAGCTTTCTTT
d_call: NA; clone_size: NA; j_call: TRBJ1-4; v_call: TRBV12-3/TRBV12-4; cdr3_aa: CASSRQGQLFF; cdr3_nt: TGTGCCAGCAGTCGACAAGGACAACTGTTTTTT
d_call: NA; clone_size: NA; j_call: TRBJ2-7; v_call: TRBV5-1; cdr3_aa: CASSLKGPPYEQYF; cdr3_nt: TGCGCCAGCAGCTTGAAGGGGCCGCCCTACGAGCAGTACTTC
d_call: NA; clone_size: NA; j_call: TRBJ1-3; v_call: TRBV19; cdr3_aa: CASSSGVGNTIYF; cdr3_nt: TGTGCCAGTAGTTCTGGTGTTGGAAACACCATATATTTT
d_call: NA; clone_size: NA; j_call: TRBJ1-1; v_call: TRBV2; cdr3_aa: CASSGSQGLWDTEAFF; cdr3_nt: TGTGCCAGCAGTGGAAGTCAGGGGCTGTGGGACACTGAAGCTTTCTTT
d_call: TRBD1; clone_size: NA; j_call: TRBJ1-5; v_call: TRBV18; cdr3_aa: CASSYGGQGGQPQHF; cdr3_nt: TGTGCCAGCTCATACGGGGGCCAGGGGGGCCAGCCCCAGCATTTT
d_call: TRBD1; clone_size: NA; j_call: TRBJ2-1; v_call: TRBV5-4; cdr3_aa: CASSPGQEGEQFF; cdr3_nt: TGTGCCAGCAGCCCCGGACAGGAAGGTGAGCAGTTCTTC
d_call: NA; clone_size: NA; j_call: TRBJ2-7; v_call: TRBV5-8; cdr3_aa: CASSFGAAYEQYF; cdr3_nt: TGTGCCAGCAGCTTTGGGGCGGCTTACGAGCAGTACTTC
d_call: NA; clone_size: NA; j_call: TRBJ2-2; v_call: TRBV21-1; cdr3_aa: CASRREMGQASSLSYTGELFF; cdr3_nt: TGTGCCAGCAGGAGGGAAATGGGACAGGCCAGCTCCCTCTCCTACACCGGGGAGCTGTTTTTT
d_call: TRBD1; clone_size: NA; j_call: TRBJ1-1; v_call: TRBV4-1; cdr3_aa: CASSQDNYRGSEAFF; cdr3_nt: TGCGCCAGCAGCCAAGATAATTACAGGGGGAGCGAAGCTTTCTTT
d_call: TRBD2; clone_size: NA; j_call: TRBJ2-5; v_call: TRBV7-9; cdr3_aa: CASSLAPGLAVQETQYF; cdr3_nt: TGTGCCAGCAGCTTAGCCCCGGGACTAGCGGTCCAAGAGACCCAGTACTTC
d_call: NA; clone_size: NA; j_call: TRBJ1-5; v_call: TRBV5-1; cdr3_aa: CASSERGNQPQHF; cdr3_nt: TGCGCCAGCAGCGAGCGGGGCAATCAGCCCCAGCATTTT
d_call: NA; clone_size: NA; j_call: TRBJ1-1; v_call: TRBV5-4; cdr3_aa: CASSSLGEITEAFF; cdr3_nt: TGTGCCAGCAGCTCCCTCGGGGAGATCACTGAAGCTTTCTTT
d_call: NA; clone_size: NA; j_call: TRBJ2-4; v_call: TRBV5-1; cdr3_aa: CASSLGTDQAKNIQYF; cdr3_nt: TGCGCCAGCAGCTTGGGGACGGATCAAGCCAAAAACATTCAGTACTTC
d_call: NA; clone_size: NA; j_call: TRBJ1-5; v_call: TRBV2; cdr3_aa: CASGGQTGNQPQHF; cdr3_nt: TGTGCCAGCGGGGGGCAGACAGGCAATCAGCCCCAGCATTTT
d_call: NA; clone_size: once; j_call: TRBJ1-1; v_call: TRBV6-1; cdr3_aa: CASSERTWTEAFF; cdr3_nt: TGTGCCAGCAGTGAACGGACGTGGACTGAAGCTTTCTTT
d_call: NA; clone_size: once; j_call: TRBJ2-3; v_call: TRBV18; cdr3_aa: CASSPPNSGQYTDTQYF; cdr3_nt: TGTGCCAGCTCACCACCGAATTCGGGACAATACACAGATACGCAGTATTTT
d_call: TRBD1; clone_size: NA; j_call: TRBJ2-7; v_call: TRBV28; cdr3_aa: CASRTGSYEQYF; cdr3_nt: TGTGCCAGCCGGACAGGCTCCTACGAGCAGTACTTC
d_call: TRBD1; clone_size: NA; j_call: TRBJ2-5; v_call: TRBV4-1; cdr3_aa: CASSQPDRGQVTQYF; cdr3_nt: TGCGCCAGCAGCCAACCCGACAGGGGGCAGGTGACCCAGTACTTC
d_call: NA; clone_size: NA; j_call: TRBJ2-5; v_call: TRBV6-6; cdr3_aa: CASSYSILGETQYF; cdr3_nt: TGTGCCAGCAGTTACTCGATACTAGGAGAGACCCAGTACTTC
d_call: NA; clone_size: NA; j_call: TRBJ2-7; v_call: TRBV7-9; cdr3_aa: CASSLVGSTGNEQYF; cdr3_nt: TGTGCCAGCAGCTTAGTAGGGAGTACTGGGAACGAGCAGTACTTC
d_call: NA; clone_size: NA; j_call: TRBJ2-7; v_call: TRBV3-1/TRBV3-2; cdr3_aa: CASSGRSSYEQYF; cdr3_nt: TGTGCCAGCTCGGGCAGGAGTTCCTACGAGCAGTACTTC
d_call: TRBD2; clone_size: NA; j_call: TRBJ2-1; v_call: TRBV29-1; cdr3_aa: CSVLAGVSYNEQFF; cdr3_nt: TGCAGCGTACTAGCGGGAGTGAGCTACAATGAGCAGTTCTTC
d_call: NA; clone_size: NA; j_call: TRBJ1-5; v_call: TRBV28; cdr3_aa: CASVRVINQPQHF; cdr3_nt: TGTGCCAGCGTCAGAGTAATCAATCAGCCCCAGCATTTT
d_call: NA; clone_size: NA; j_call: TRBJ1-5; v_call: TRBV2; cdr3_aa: CASSGFGLRQPQHF; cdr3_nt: TGTGCCAGCAGTGGATTCGGGCTCAGGCAGCCCCAGCATTTT
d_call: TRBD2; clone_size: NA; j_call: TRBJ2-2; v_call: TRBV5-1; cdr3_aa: CASSQGLAGTGELFF; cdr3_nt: TGCGCCAGCAGCCAGGGACTAGCGGGGACCGGGGAGCTGTTTTTT
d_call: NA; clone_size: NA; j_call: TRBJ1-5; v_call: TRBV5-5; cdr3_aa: CASSLESGARQPQHF; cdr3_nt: TGTGCCAGCAGCTTGGAATCGGGGGCGCGGCAGCCCCAGCATTTT
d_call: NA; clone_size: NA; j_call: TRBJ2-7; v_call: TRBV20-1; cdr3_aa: CSARIGYEQYF; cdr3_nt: TGCAGTGCTAGAATTGGCTACGAGCAGTACTTC
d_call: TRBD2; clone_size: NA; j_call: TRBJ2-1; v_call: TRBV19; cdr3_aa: CASSMGTSGFNEQFF; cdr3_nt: TGTGCCAGTAGTATGGGGACTAGCGGCTTCAATGAGCAGTTCTTC
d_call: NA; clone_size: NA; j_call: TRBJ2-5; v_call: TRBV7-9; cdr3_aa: CASSKTSQETQYF; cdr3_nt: TGTGCCAGCAGCAAGACATCCCAAGAGACCCAGTACTTC
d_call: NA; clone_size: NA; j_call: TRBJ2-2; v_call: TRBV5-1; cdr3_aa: CASSLGGTAANTGELFF; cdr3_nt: TGCGCCAGCAGCTTGGGTGGGACGGCTGCGAACACCGGGGAGCTGTTTTTT
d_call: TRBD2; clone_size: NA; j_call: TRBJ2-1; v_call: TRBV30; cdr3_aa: CAWSVTSDIWNEQFF; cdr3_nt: TGTGCCTGGAGTGTAACTAGCGATATTTGGAATGAGCAGTTCTTC
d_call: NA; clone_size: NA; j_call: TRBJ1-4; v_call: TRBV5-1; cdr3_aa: CASSFRVRETNEKLFF; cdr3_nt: TGCGCCAGCAGCTTCAGGGTTCGCGAGACTAATGAAAAACTGTTTTTT
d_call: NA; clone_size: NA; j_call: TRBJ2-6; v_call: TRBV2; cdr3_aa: CASRQQGVEVGANVLTF; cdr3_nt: TGTGCCAGCAGGCAACAGGGAGTGGAAGTTGGGGCCAACGTCCTGACTTTC
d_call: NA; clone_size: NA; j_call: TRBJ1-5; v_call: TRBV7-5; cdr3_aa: CARTSNGTGFPPAHQPQHF; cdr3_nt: TGTGCCAGGACATCGAACGGGACAGGGTTTCCCCCAGCCCATCAGCCCCAGCATTTT
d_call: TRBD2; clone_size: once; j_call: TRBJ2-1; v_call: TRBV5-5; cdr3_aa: CASSLILAGGGEQFF; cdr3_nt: TGTGCCAGCAGCTTGATTCTAGCGGGAGGTGGTGAGCAGTTCTTC
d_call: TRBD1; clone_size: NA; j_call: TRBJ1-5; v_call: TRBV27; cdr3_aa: CASSPGTGHNQPQHF; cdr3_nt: TGTGCCAGCAGTCCCGGGACAGGGCATAATCAGCCCCAGCATTTT
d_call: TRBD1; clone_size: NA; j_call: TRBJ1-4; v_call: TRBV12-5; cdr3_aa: CASGLTGVREKLFF; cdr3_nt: TGTGCTAGTGGTCTGACAGGGGTTCGGGAAAAACTGTTTTTT
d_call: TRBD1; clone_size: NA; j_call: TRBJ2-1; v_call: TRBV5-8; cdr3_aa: CASTETWTGIPSSYNEQFF; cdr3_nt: TGTGCCAGCACTGAGACCTGGACAGGGATCCCAAGCTCCTACAATGAGCAGTTCTTC
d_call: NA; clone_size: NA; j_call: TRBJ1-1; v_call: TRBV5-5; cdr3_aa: CASSFVGVGTEAFF; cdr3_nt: TGTGCCAGCAGCTTTGTGGGGGTGGGCACTGAAGCTTTCTTT
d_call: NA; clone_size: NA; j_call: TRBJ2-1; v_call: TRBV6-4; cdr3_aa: CASSDSTTGRNEQFF; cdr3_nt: TGTGCCAGCAGTGACTCGACGACAGGGAGGAATGAGCAGTTCTTC